This T cell receptor (beta chain) was sequenced during a study of cytomegalovirus exposure and HLA in healthy donors. Vbeta (60) and Jbeta (13) primers were used in the PCR. The repertoire was sequenced with immunoSEQ multiplex PCR; TCRdb's copy has only in-frame clones and lacks some. This sample carries 200,000 to 250,000 clones, with 0.9% to 1.4% going to the ten biggest clones. Study findings and constraints: Fewer N-insertions than the roughly 670-donor mean were reportedly shown by an Asian-associated ancestry cluster in a later analysis. Among the CMV-associated chains, a few were confirmed in vitro as specific for CMV antigens. Sequences of the TCR beta chain were said to predict the HLA-A and HLA-B alleles of most subjects accurately. About 87% or about 30% of the time was how often most TCR beta V segments were productive, according to an earlier analysis.

Of note for this clone: Its antigen is as yet unknown.

The CDR3 runs 13 residues. Germline assignment: CDR1 SGHRS and CDR2 YFSETQ. V was trimmed by 5 bases and J by 2 bases, leaving 11 bases between them. This receptor was obtained from a girl aged 2 to 9 in good health and CMV-seropositive. The sequencing sample was made of PBMCs. This chain connects TRBV5-1 to TRBJ2-7, with D perhaps matching TRBD2 (6 bases). The CDR3 DNA is TGCGCCAGCAGGCGGGATATTACCTACGAGCAGTACTTC. Translating it yields CASRRDITYEQYF.